This section outlines one T cell receptor (beta chain) sequence together with its context. What it recognizes is unknown. cDNA libraries for TCR beta contained unique molecular identifiers. It was from roughly 1 to 10 million T cells that about 540,000 cDNA molecules came. A single record per CDR3 protein comes from TCRdb applying MiXCR to the PCR reads. Of over 700,000 distinct CDR3 sequences in the sample, roughly 27% are singletons; the top ten hold more than 0.55%. This specimen comes from a study of post-analysis software for immune sequencing data. Looking at the study overall: Relapsing-remitting, secondary progressive and progressive-relapsing multiple sclerosis courses were included. Findings and caveats of the study: Batch-mates among the samples co-clustered strongly by F measure. When compared against controls, multiple sclerosis patients showed significantly lower normalized Chao1 diversity. Five TRBV segments, including TRBV5-6, TRBV5-1 and TRBV20-1, were more frequent in patients than controls.

The V and J ends lost 4 bases and 6 bases, in that order; junction bases with no gene match: 10. The CDR3 spans 15 residues. Germline V gene lookup returns CDR1 SGHAT and CDR2 FQNNGV. This rearrangement joins TRBV11-2 to TRBJ2-3, with 7 bases lining up with TRBD1. The TCR comes from a girl aged 5-17 years with multiple sclerosis. The sequencing input was blood. The CDR3 here is CASSSWRQGYDTQYF. As DNA, the CDR3 is TGTGCCAGCAGCTCATGGCGACAGGGCTACGATACGCAGTATTTT.